The rows below give T cell receptor beta chains drawn from one sample of a study of T cell repertoires in cytomegalovirus infection. TCRdb redid the calling of the reads with MiXCR, one entry per CDR3 protein. This table has over 450,000 distinct CDR3 sequences, around 11% appearing once. Input material: PBMCs. These receptors were taken from a human donor in good health (CMV status not recorded). Some clones in this sample may be carry-over from other donors' samples. Both conserved end residues are part of each CDR3. D genes are given only for firm matches. The size entry is marked missing in some rows and otherwise reads once, few, many or a size class.

size,J,D,V,CDR3,DNA
many,TRBJ1-4,.,TRBV4-1,CASSQEGTLNEKLFF,TGCGCCAGCAGCCAAGAAGGGACACTTAATGAAAAACTGTTTTTT
many,TRBJ2-7,.,TRBV7-9,CASSSSVREQYF,TGTGCCAGCAGTAGCTCCGTCCGGGAGCAGTACTTC
.,TRBJ2-1,TRBD1,TRBV3-1,CASSQWDRKSNEQFF,TGTGCCAGCAGCCAATGGGACAGGAAATCCAATGAGCAGTTCTTC
.,TRBJ1-4,TRBD1,TRBV5-1,CASSLTGDATNEKLFF,TGCGCCAGCAGCTTGACAGGGGATGCAACTAATGAAAAACTGTTTTTT
many,TRBJ2-7,TRBD2,TRBV29-1,CSVEDRVPGGLSYEQYF,TGCAGCGTTGAAGATAGGGTCCCGGGAGGTCTCTCCTACGAGCAGTACTTC
many,TRBJ2-1,TRBD2,TRBV20-1,CSASQASGGYNEQFF,TGCAGTGCTAGCCAGGCTAGCGGGGGGTACAATGAGCAGTTCTTC
many,TRBJ1-2,.,TRBV7-2,CASSLAMTDYGYTF,TGTGCCAGCAGCTTAGCGATGACAGACTATGGCTACACCTTC
many,TRBJ2-1,.,TRBV20-1,CSARIGWSSYNEQFF,TGCAGTGCTAGAATCGGCTGGAGCTCCTACAATGAGCAGTTCTTC
many,TRBJ2-7,.,TRBV28,CASRGGHSYEQYF,TGTGCCAGCCGTGGCGGGCACTCCTACGAGCAGTACTTC
many,TRBJ2-3,.,TRBV5-1,CASSLEVSSVSTDTQYF,TGCGCCAGCAGCTTGGAAGTCTCTAGCGTCTCCACAGATACGCAGTATTTT
many,TRBJ2-5,.,TRBV20-1,CSARSGIQETQYF,TGCAGTGCCCGGTCGGGGATTCAAGAGACCCAGTACTTC
many,TRBJ2-7,.,TRBV7-2,CASSLGLEYEQYF,TGTGCCAGCAGCTTAGGACTAGAATACGAGCAGTACTTC
many,TRBJ2-7,.,TRBV19,CASSLDTSYEQYF,TGTGCCAGTAGTCTAGACACATCCTACGAGCAGTACTTC
many,TRBJ2-3,.,TRBV7-6,CASSLADRTDTQYF,TGTGCCAGCAGCTTGGCCGATCGCACAGATACGCAGTATTTT
many,TRBJ1-4,.,TRBV5-5,CASSLMGAEKLFF,TGTGCCAGCAGCTTGATGGGGGCGGAAAAACTGTTTTTT
few,TRBJ1-1,.,TRBV3-1,CASSQADPRGPYGEAFF,TGTGCCAGCAGCCAAGCAGACCCCCGGGGTCCATATGGTGAAGCTTTCTTT
many,TRBJ1-5,.,TRBV11-2,CASSLEGLSNQPQHF,TGTGCCAGCAGCTTAGAAGGTCTCAGCAATCAGCCCCAGCATTTT
.,TRBJ2-4,TRBD1,TRBV18,CASSPLTGEAIAKNIQYF,TGTGCCAGCTCACCTCTTACAGGGGAAGCGATCGCCAAAAACATTCAGTACTTC
few,TRBJ2-2,.,TRBV27,CASGTAGANTGELFF,TGTGCCAGCGGGACGGCAGGGGCTAACACCGGGGAGCTGTTTTTT
.,TRBJ2-1,.,TRBV5-1,CASSLGGGATHNEQFF,TGCGCCAGCAGCTTGGGAGGGGGGGCGACGCACAATGAGCAGTTCTTC
many,TRBJ2-7,.,TRBV2,CASSVNSYEQYF,TGTGCCAGCAGTGTTAACTCCTACGAGCAGTACTTC